These 10 T cell receptor beta chains came from one sample sequenced in a study of cytomegalovirus exposure and HLA in healthy donors. Here immunoSEQ multiplex PCR was the method, and the copy in TCRdb shows in-frame clones only, minus some. The table includes over 250,000 clones, about 85% detected once. The specimen sequenced was PBMCs. Every receptor here comes from a woman aged 25 to 39 in good health and CMV-seropositive.

V usage is TRBV6-1 and J usage is TRBJ1-5; D is unresolved. CDR3 length equals 12 residues. Germline CDR1 MNHNS, CDR2 SASEGT. V lost 2 bases and J 11 bases, leaving 10 bases between the germline ends. This chain's CDR3 is CASSEPLRTQHF. In DNA form, the CDR3 reads TGTGCCAGCAGTGAACCTCTTCGGACCCAGCATTTT.

The V call is TRBV28, the J call TRBJ2-5; no definite D call. The V and J ends lost 3 bases and 4 bases respectively, with 6 bases between them. This CDR3 has 12 amino acids. Germline-derived CDR1 and CDR2 are MDHEN and SYDVKM. Here the CDR3 DNA reads TGTGCCAGCAGTTTGAGATCAGAGACCCAGTACTTC. Amino acid sequence: CASSLRSETQYF.

V gene TRBV4-3 combines with J gene TRBJ2-1, with 9 bases that match TRBD2. The CDR3 loop spans 15 amino acids. Trimming at V came to 1 base and at J to 8 bases, leaving 6 bases not matched to a gene. The V gene's germline CDR1 is LGHNA and CDR2 YSLEER. CDR3 sequence: CASSQGLAVMHEQFF. The DNA for the CDR3 is TGCGCCAGCAGCCAAGGACTAGCGGTCATGCATGAGCAGTTCTTC.

The V call is TRBV7-6, the J call TRBJ2-3; D ambiguous. Germline CDR1 and CDR2: SGHVS and FNYEAQ. CDR3 length: 12 residues. V gave up 5 bases and J gave up 4 bases, with 7 bases separating them. CDR3 sequence: CASSPISDTQYF. In nucleotides, the CDR3 is TGTGCCAGCAGCCCTATTTCAGATACGCAGTATTTT. Together with reference TRBV7-6 and TRBJ2-3, the CDR3 gives the full variable domain: GAGVSQSPRYKVTKRGQDVALRCDPISGHVSLYWYRQALGQGPEFLTYFNYEAQQDKSGLPNDRFSAERPEGSISTLTIQRTEQRDSAMYRCASSPISDTQYFGPGTRLTVL.

This sequence joins TRBV10-3 and TRBJ2-2, with D possibly TRBD2 on 6 matching bases. Germline V gene sequence: CDR1 ENHRY, CDR2 SYGVKD. V lost 10 bases and J lost 2, with 11 bases in between. The CDR3 is 13 residues long. The CDR3 coding sequence is TGTGCCACCGGGGACTTTAACACCGGGGAGCTGTTTTTT. Encoded protein: CATGDFNTGELFF.

This chain links TRBV7-7 with TRBJ2-1; D gene unclear. The CDR3 runs to 13 residues. V lost 1 base to trimming and J lost 6 bases, with 7 bases between them. The germline V gene encodes CDR1 SSHAT and CDR2 FNYEAQ (reference sequence). CDR3 protein: CASSLGISNEQFF. In nucleotides, the CDR3 is TGTGCCAGCAGCTTAGGAATTTCCAATGAGCAGTTCTTC.

The CDR3 region is CASSLSSGGADEQFF. The CDR3 nucleotides read TGTGCCAGCAGCTTATCCAGCGGGGGGGCAGATGAGCAGTTCTTC. This chain connects TRBV7-9 to TRBJ2-1; 10 nucleotides match TRBD2. With 2 bases clipped from V and 8 bases from J, the junction kept 6 bases outside the gene matches. Germline V CDR1 and CDR2: SEHNR, FQNEAQ (reference sequence). The CDR3 contains 15 residues.

The V call is TRBV9, the J call TRBJ2-5; no firm D call. V lost 1 base and J 5 bases, leaving 9 bases between the germline ends. Looked up from germline, CDR1 is SGDLS and CDR2 is YYNGEE. The CDR3 is 13 amino acids. The CDR3 DNA sequence: TGTGCCAGCAGCGTATGGGAAGGGGAGACCCAGTACTTC. Protein product: CASSVWEGETQYF.

A single count supports this clone. The chain couples TRBV6-5 to TRBJ2-1, with 9 nucleotides matching TRBD2. CDR3 size: 15 residues. Losses at the gene ends were 4 bases for V and 6 bases for J; bases not matched to a gene: 7. CDR1 MNHEY and CDR2 SVGAGI come from the germline V gene. CDR3 protein: CASSSLGTSSNEQFF. The DNA for the CDR3 is TGTGCCAGCAGTTCTCTGGGGACTAGCAGCAATGAGCAGTTCTTC.

This sequence joins TRBV5-1 and TRBJ1-6; tentative D call: TRBD1 (6 bases). Germline loops: CDR1 SGHRS, CDR2 YFSETQ. The CDR3 length is 16 residues. V dropped 4 bases and J dropped 6 bases, with 17 bases sitting between them. The CDR3 nucleotides read TGCGCCAGCAGCCCCCTACAGGGAGGTCCTAATTCACCCCTCCACTTT. Residues: CASSPLQGGPNSPLHF.